This note documents a single TCR beta chain sequence. Antigen unknown. This record comes from a study of vaccination effects on CD4 cells after COVID-19. Turning to the study itself: Everyone in the study got two shots of either the BNT162b2 or mRNA-1273 vaccine. General study findings and limits: Infection-derived and vaccine-derived clones contracted markedly late after vaccination.

Profiled with immunoSEQ multiplex PCR; TCRdb holds only in-frame clones, not every one. The table has about 54,000 clones, roughly 70% seen once. Before sequencing took place, the ViraFEST assay used viral peptide pools to expand antigen-specific CD4+ T cells. Following 10 days of culture, CD4+ T cells were isolated. None of the vaccinated had previously contracted SARS-CoV-2, and their nucleocapsid antibodies tested negative. The authors replaced half the medium with IL-2 medium on days 3 and 7. CDR1 ENHRY and CDR2 SYGVKD come from the germline V gene. CDR3 size: 18 residues. Trimming removed 0 bases from V and 9 bases from J; junction bases left unmatched: 14.

The sample consisted of CD4+ T cells from PBMCs cultured with SARS-CoV-2 spike peptides, taken before COVID-19 vaccination. This receptor was identified in a human donor who received a COVID-19 vaccine. The chain links TRBV10-3 to TRBJ2-1; 10 bases are a match to TRBD2. CDR3 in DNA: TGTGCCATCAGTGAGTCTCGAGGAAGCGGGGGGGCGAGGGGTGAGCAGTTCTTC. It yields the protein CAISESRGSGGARGEQFF.